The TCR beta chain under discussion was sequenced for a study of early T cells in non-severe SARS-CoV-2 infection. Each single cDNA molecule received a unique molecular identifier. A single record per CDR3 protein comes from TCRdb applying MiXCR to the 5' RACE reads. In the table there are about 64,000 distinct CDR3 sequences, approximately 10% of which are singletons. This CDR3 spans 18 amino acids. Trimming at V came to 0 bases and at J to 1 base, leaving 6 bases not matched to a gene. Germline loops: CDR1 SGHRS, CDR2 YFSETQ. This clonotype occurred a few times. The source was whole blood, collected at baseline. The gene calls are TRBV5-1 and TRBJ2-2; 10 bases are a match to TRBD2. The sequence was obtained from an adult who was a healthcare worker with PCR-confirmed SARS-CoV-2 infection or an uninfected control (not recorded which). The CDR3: CASSLVLLAGRNTGELFF. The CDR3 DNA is TGCGCCAGCAGCTTGGTACTACTAGCGGGGCGGAACACCGGGGAGCTGTTTTTT.